This T cell receptor beta chain was identified in a study of T cells after yellow fever vaccination. About the study: Each low-cell-number fraction was prepared by means of SMART-Seq v4 Ultra Low Input. Notes on the study in general: Some clonotypes were seen in both the CD4 and the CD8 compartments. These made up a small share and likely arose from convergent recombination.

Synthesis of TCR cDNA relied on 5'RACE template switching, which attached a universal primer site and UMIs. TCRdb re-analysed the 5' RACE reads in MiXCR, keeping a single row per CDR3 protein. The sample records 200,000 to 300,000 distinct CDR3 sequences, 3.6% being singletons. This clonotype was seen ten or more times. As yet, its antigen is unknown. Sample: PBMCs, taken 15 days after the yellow fever booster vaccination. The source of this sequence is a man aged 18 to 35 who received the YFV17D yellow fever vaccine.

The CDR3: CASSEGLNYEQYF. The CDR3 DNA follows: TGCGCCAGCAGCGAAGGACTTAACTACGAGCAGTACTTC. The rearrangement joins TRBV4-3 to TRBJ2-7; TRBD2 is a possible D gene (5 bases). This CDR3 has 13 amino acids. Trimming shortened V by 5 bases and J by 3 bases, and 11 bases separated the two germline ends. CDR1 and CDR2 (germline): LGHNA, YSLEER.